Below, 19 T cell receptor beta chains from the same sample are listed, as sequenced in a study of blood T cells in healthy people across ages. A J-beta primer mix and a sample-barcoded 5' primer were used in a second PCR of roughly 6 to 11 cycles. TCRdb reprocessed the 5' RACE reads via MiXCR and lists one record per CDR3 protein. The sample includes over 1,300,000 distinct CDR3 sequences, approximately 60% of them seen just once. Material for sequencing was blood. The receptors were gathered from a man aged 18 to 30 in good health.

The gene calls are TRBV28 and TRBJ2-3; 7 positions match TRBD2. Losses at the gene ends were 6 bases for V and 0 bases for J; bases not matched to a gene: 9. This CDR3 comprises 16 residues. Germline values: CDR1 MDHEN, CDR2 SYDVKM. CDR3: CASRPLAAPSTDTQYF. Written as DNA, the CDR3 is TGTGCCAGCAGACCTCTAGCGGCCCCTAGCACAGATACGCAGTATTTT.

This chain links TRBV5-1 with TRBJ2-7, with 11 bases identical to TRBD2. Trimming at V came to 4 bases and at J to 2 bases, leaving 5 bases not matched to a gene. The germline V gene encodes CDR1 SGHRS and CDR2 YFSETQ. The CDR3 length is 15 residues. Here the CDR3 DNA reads TGCGCCAGCAGCGGTTGGACTAGCGGGCCCTACGAGCAGTACTTC. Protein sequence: CASSGWTSGPYEQYF. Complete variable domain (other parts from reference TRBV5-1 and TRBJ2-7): KAGVTQTPRYLIKTRGQQVTLSCSPISGHRSVSWYQQTPGQGLQFLFEYFSETQRNKGNFPGRFSGRQFSNSRSEMNVSTLELGDSALYLCASSGWTSGPYEQYFGPGTRLTVT.

CDR3 in DNA: TGCAGCGTTGAAGAAAGTGGTGTGAACACTGAAGCTTTCTTT. Translating it yields CSVEESGVNTEAFF. The chain joins TRBV29-1 to TRBJ1-1; D is unresolved. This CDR3 region has 14 residues. The germline gives CDR1 SQVTM, CDR2 ANQGSEA. Trimming left V 0 bases short and J 0 bases short, with 8 bases between.

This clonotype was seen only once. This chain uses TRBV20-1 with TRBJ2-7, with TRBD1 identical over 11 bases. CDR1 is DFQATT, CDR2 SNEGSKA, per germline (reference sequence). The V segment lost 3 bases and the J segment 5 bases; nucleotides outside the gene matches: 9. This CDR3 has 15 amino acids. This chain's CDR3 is CSARVFRTGGHEQYF. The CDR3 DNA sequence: TGCAGTGCTAGGGTATTCAGGACAGGGGGCCACGAGCAGTACTTC.

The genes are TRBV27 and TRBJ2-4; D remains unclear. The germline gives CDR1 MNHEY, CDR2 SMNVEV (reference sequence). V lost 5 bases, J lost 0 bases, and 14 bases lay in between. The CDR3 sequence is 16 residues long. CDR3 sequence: CASSTRDILAKNIQYF. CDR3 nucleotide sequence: TGTGCCAGCAGTACGCGAGACATTCTAGCCAAAAACATTCAGTACTTC.

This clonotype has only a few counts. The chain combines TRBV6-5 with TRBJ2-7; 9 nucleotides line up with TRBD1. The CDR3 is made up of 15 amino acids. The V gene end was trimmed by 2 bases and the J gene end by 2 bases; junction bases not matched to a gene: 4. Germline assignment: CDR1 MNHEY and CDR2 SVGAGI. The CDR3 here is CASSYGTGTPYEQYF. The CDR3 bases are TGTGCCAGCAGTTACGGGACAGGGACCCCCTACGAGCAGTACTTC.

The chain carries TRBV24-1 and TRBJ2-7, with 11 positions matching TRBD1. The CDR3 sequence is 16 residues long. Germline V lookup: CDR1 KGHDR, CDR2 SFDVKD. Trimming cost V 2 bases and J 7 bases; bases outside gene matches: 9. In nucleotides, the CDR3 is TGTGCCACCAGTGATTCCGGGACAGGGGGGTTCAATGAGCAGTACTTC. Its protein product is CATSDSGTGGFNEQYF.

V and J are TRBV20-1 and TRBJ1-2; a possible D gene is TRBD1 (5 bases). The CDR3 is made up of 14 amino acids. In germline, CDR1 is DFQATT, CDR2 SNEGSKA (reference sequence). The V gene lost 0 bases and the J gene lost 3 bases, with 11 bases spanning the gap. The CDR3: CSARDLGTYYGYTF. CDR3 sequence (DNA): TGCAGTGCTAGAGATCTTGGGACCTACTATGGCTACACCTTC.

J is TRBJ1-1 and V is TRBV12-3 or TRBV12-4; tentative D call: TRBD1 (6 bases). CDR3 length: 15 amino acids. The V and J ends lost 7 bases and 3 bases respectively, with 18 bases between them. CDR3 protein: CASTRQEGFDTEAFF. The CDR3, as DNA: TGTGCCAGCACTAGACAGGAAGGCTTTGACACTGAAGCTTTCTTT.

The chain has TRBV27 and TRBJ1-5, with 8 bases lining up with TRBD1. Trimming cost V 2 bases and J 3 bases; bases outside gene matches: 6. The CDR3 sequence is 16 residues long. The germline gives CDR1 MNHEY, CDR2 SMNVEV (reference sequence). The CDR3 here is CASSLSGTGHNQPQHF. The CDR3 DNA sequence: TGTGCCAGCAGTTTAAGCGGGACAGGACACAATCAGCCCCAGCATTTT.

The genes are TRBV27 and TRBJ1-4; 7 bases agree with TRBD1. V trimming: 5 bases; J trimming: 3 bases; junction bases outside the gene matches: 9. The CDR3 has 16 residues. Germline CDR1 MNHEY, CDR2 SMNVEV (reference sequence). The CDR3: CASSPKGAGSNEKLFF. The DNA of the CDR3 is TGTGCCAGCAGTCCGAAGGGGGCAGGATCTAATGAAAAACTGTTTTTT.

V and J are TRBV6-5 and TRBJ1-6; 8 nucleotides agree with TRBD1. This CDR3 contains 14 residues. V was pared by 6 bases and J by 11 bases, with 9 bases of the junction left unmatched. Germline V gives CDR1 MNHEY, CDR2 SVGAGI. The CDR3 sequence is CASRIGQGGTPLHF. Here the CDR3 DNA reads TGTGCCAGCAGAATTGGACAGGGTGGGACACCCCTCCACTTT.

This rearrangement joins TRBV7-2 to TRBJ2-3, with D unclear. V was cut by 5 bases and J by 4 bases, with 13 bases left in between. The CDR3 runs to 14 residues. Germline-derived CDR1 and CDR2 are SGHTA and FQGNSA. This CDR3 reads CASSPAPGSDTQYF. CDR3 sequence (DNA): TGTGCCAGCAGCCCCGCCCCCGGATCAGATACGCAGTATTTT.

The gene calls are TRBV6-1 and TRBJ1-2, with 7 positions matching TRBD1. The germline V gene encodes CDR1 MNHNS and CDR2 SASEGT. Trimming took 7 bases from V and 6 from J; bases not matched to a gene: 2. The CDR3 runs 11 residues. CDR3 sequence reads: CASNTGDGYTF. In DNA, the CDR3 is TGTGCCAGCAATACAGGGGATGGCTACACCTTC.

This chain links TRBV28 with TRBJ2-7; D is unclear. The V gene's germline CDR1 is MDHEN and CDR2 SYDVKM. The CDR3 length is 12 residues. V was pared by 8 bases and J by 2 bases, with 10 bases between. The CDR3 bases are TGTGCCAGCTCGGACGTAGCCTACGAGCAGTACTTC. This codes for CASSDVAYEQYF.

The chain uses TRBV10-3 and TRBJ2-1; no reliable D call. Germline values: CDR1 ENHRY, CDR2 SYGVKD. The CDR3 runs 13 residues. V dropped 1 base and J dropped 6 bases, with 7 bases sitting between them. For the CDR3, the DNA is TGTGCCATCAGTGAGTTGGCGTTCAATGAGCAGTTCTTC. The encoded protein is CAISELAFNEQFF.

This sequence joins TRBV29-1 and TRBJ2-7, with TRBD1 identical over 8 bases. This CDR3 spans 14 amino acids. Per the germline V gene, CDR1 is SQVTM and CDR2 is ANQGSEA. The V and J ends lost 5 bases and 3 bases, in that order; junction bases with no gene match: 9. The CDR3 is CSVSVAGGGYEQYF. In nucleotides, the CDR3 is TGCAGCGTTTCAGTGGCAGGGGGCGGCTACGAGCAGTACTTC.

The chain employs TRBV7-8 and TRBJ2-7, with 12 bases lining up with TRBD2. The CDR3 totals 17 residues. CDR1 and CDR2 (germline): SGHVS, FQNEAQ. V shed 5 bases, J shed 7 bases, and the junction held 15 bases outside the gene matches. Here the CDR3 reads CASSRTSGVVSYNEQYF. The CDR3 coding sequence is TGTGCCAGCAGCCGGACTAGCGGGGTGGTATCCTACAATGAGCAGTACTTC.

The CDR3 sequence: CASSLAPWTGYGYTF. In DNA, the CDR3 is TGTGCCAGCAGCTTAGCACCATGGACTGGCTATGGCTACACCTTC. This rearrangement joins TRBV11-2 to TRBJ1-2, with D unclear. Germline CDR1 SGHAT, CDR2 FQNNGV. The V and J ends lost 1 base and 4 bases respectively, with 13 bases between them. The CDR3 covers 15 residues.